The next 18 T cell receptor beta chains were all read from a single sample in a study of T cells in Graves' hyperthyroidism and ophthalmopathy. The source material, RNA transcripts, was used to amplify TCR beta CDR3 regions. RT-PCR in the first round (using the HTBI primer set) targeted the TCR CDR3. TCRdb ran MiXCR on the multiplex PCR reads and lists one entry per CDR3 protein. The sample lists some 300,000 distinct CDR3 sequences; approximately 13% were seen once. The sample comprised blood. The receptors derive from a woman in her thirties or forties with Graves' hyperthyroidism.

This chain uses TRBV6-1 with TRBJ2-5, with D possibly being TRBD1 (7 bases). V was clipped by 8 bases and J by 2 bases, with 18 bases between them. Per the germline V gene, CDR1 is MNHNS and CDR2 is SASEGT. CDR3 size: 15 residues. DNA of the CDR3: TGTGCCAGCGTCAGGGGGGACACAGGACAAGAGACCCAGTACTTC. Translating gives CASVRGDTGQETQYF.

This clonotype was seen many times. The CDR3 loop reads CASSSGTANTGELFF. CDR3 bases: TGTGCCAGCAGTTCCGGGACAGCGAACACCGGGGAGCTGTTTTTT. This chain connects TRBV12-3 or TRBV12-4 to TRBJ2-2; TRBD1 aligns across 7 bases. Trimming took 4 bases from V and 0 from J; bases not matched to a gene: 2. The CDR3 loop spans 15 amino acids.

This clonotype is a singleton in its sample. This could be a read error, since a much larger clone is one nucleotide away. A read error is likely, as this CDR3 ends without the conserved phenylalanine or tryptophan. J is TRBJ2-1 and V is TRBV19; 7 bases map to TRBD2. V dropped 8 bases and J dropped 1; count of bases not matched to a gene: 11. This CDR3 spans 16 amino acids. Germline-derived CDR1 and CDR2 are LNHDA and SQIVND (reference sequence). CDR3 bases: TGTGCCAGTGGAGGAGTGGGCGGGAGTTCCTACAATGAGCAGTTCCTC. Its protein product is CASGGVGGSSYNEQFL.

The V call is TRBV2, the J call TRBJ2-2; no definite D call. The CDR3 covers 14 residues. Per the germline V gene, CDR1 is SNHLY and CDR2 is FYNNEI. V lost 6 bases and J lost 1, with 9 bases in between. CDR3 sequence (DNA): TGTGCCAGCAGATGGACGCAGAACACCGGGGAGCTGTTTTTT. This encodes CASRWTQNTGELFF.

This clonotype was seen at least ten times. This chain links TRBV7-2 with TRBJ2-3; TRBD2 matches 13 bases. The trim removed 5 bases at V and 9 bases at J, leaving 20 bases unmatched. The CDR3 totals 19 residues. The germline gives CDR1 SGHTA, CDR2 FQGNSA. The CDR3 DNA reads TGTGCCAGCAGCCCCCGACATGGACTAGCGGGAGACCGGGTGGGAACGCAGTATTTT. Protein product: CASSPRHGLAGDRVGTQYF.

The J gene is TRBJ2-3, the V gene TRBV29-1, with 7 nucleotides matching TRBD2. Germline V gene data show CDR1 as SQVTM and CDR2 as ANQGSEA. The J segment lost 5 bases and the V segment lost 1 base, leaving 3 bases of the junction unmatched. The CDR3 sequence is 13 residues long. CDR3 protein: CSVEVGLEDTQYF. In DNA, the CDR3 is TGCAGCGTTGAAGTCGGACTAGAAGATACGCAGTATTTT.

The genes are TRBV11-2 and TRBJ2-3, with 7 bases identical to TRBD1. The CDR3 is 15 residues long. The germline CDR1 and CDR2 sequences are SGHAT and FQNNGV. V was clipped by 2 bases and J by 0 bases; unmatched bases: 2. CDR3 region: CASSLKTGSTDTQYF. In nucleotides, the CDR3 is TGTGCCAGCAGCTTAAAGACAGGGAGCACAGATACGCAGTATTTT. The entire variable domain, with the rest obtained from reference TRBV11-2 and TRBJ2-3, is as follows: EAGVAQSPRYKIIEKRQSVAFWCNPISGHATLYWYQQILGQGPKLLIQFQNNGVVDDSQLPKDRFSAERLKGVDSTLKIQPAKLEDSAVYLCASSLKTGSTDTQYFGPGTRLTVL.

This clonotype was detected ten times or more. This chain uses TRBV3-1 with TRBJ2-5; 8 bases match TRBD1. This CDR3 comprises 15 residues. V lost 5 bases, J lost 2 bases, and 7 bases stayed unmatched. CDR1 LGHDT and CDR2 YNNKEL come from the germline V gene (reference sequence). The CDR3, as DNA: TGTGCCAGCAGCGATCTAGACAGGGGACAAGAGACCCAGTACTTC. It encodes CASSDLDRGQETQYF.

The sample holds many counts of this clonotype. CDR3 loop: CASGSGRAYNEQFF. CDR3 bases: TGTGCCAGCGGCAGCGGGAGGGCCTACAATGAGCAGTTCTTC. The rearrangement joins TRBV27 to TRBJ2-1, with 10 positions matching TRBD2. J lost 2 bases, V lost 8 bases, and 3 bases had no gene match. Germline V lookup: CDR1 MNHEY, CDR2 SMNVEV (reference sequence). The CDR3 has 14 amino acids.

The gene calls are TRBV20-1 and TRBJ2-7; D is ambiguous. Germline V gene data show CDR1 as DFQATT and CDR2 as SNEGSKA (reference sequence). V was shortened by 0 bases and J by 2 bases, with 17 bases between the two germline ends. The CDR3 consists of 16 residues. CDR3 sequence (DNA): TGCAGTGCTAGAGATCAGCTGGCTGGGTTAGCCTACGAGCAGTACTTC. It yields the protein CSARDQLAGLAYEQYF.

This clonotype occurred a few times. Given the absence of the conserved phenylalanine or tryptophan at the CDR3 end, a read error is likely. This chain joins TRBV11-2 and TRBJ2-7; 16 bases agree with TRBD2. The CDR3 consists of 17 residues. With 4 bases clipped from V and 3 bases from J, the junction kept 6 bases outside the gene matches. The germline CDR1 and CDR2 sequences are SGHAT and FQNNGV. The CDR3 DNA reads TGTGCCAGCAGCTGGGGACTAGCGGGAGGGTCCCGCTACGAGCAGTACCTC. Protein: CASSWGLAGGSRYEQYL.

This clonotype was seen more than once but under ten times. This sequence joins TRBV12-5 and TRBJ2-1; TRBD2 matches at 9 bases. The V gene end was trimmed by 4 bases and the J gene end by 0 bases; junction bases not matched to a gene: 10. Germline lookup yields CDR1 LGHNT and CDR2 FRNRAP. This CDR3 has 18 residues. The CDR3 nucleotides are TGTGCTAGTGGTTCCAATCGTGATAGCGGGGGCTCCTACAATGAGCAGTTCTTC. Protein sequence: CASGSNRDSGGSYNEQFF.

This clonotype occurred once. This CDR3 is CASSFLPQGKLRGYTF. The CDR3 region has the DNA TGTGCCAGCAGTTTCCTCCCTCAGGGAAAACTACGCGGCTACACCTTC. V is TRBV5-5 and J is TRBJ1-2, with D possibly TRBD1 on 5 matching bases. V was clipped by 5 bases and J by 8 bases, with 25 bases between them. The germline V gene encodes CDR1 SGHKS and CDR2 YYEKEE (reference sequence). This CDR3 is built from 16 residues.

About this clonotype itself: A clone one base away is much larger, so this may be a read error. This CDR3 reads CASLRTSDYEQYF. Written as DNA, the CDR3 is TGTGCCAGCTTGCGGACTAGCGACTACGAGCAGTACTTC. The chain couples TRBV18 to TRBJ2-7; 9 bases fit TRBD2. The CDR3 spans 13 residues. V dropped 7 bases and J dropped 3; count of bases not matched to a gene: 4. Per germline, CDR1 KGHSH and CDR2 LQKENI. Using reference TRBV18 and TRBJ2-7 for the parts outside the CDR3, the full variable domain is NAGVMQNPRHLVRRRGQEARLRCSPMKGHSHVYWYRQLPEEGLKFMVYLQKENIIDESGMPKERFSAEFPKEGPSILRIQQVVRGDSAAYFCASLRTSDYEQYFGPGTRLTVT.

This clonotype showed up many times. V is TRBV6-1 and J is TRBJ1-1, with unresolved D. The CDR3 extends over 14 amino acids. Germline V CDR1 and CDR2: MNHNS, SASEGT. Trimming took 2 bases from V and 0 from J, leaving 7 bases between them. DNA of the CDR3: TGTGCCAGCAGTGAACCTGGTATGAACACTGAAGCTTTCTTT. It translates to CASSEPGMNTEAFF.

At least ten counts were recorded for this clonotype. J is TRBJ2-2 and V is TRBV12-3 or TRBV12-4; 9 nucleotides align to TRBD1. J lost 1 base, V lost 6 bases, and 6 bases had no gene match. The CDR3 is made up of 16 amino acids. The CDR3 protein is CASSHGQGLNTGELFF. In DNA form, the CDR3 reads TGTGCCAGCAGCCATGGACAGGGGCTGAACACCGGGGAGCTGTTTTTT.

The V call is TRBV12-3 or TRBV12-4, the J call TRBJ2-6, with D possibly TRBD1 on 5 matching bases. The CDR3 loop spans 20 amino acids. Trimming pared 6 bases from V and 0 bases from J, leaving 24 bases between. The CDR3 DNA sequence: TGTGCCAGCAGACTCCCCTCCGGACACGTGATAAGCTCTGGGGCCAACGTCCTGACTTTC. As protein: CASRLPSGHVISSGANVLTF.

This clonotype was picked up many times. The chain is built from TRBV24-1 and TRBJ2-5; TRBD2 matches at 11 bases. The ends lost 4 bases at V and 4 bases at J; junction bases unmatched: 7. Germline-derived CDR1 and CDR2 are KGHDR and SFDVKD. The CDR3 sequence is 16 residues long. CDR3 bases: TGTGCCACCAGTGACCCACTAGCGGGAGTCGGAGAGACCCAGTACTTC. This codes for CATSDPLAGVGETQYF.